This T cell receptor (beta chain) was obtained from a study of read filtering for tumor transcriptome and immune sequencing (TCRdb year 2020). Regarding the study in general: The cohort had approximately 16 male and 14 female patients with a mean age of around 66 years, ranging from roughly 40 to 90. By revised international staging, 8 or 9 patients were R-ISS I, over 15 were R-ISS II and 6 or 7 were R-ISS III. After DNase treatment, whole-transcriptome libraries were prepared with the TruSeq RNA Access Library Prep Kit. TCR-region mapped reads per sample ranged from about 3.5 to 11 million with IR-seq versus only roughly 75 to 1273 with RNA-seq. Using the same bone marrow samples, the study compared TCR repertoires obtained by targeted immune repertoire sequencing with those obtained by bulk whole-transcriptome sequencing. As a main aim, a read-filtering strategy for immune repertoire data was addressed, with the specific question being whether clonotypes supported by a single read should be removed. General conclusions and limits of the study: Removing single-read clonotypes increased the correlation between IR-seq and RNA-seq shared clonotype proportions. Single-read clonotypes made up around 85% of clonotypes but only 3% to 4.5% of total reads in IR-seq, compared with roughly 70% of clonotypes and 35% to 45% of reads in RNA-seq. The sorted CD138-negative fraction was not purified T cells but a mixed bone marrow immune population. Compared with RNA-seq, IR-seq captured clonotypes at much higher depth and more reliably, and a smaller IR-seq throughput was enough to identify most shared clonotypes.

Starting from roughly 410 ng RNA, TCR libraries were constructed with the Immunoverse kit using molecular barcoded adaptors that cover the alpha/delta and beta/gamma chains. TCR library preparation used the same RNA that went into transcriptome sequencing. TCR libraries were sequenced on an Illumina HiSeq 4000 with 2 x 150 cycles. In the source study's methods: MiXCR aligned TCR reads to human V, D, J and C references and assembled the aligned reads into CDR3 clonotypes, with quality filtering and error correction included. Clonotype counts and gene usage diversity were analyzed with the tcR package in R. Raw mapping reads were checked after the RNA-seq reads had been mapped by STAR aligner version 2.5.3a onto the human GRCh37 genome. To test the effect of sequencing depth on detected clonotypes, IR-seq fastq files were randomly downsampled using Seqtk 1.3. TCRdb reanalyzed the raw reads on its own, using fastp at Q25 for trimming and MiXCR for clone calling, and kept in-frame beta chains. Under each unique CDR3 protein, matching rows form one entry showing the most common genes and DNA. In this record, the V and J calls reflect TCRdb's handling and not the investigators' own analysis. For this sample the table gives roughly 38,000 distinct CDR3 sequences, of which roughly an eighth were detected only once. Clones ranked in the top ten supply around 7.3% of the sample.

This clonotype was seen many times. The specificity of this receptor is unknown. There are no base qualities to consult, and no much larger clone falls within one base. Each patient had bone marrow sampled at the time of active disease. Ficoll-Hypaque density gradient centrifugation was used to isolate bone marrow mononuclear cells. To remove myeloma plasma cells, the cells were labeled with CD138 magnetic microbeads on a MACS separator, and CD138-negative cells were then collected by negative selection. The purity of the isolated cells was checked by flow cytometry with CD138 antibodies on an Attune NxT. TRIzol reagent was used to extract total RNA, which was then quantified with a NanoDrop spectrophotometer. For each patient, the CD138-negative bone marrow sample underwent paired RNA-seq and IR-seq. At the junction V is shortened by 4 bases and J by 6 bases; bases outside the gene matches: 6. For CDR1 and CDR2, the germline V gene lists SGHDN and FVKESK. Counted from cysteine to phenylalanine, this CDR3 has 13 amino acids. CDR3 DNA only is kept here, 39 bases in frame from base 1.

The rearranged chain carries TRBV14 and TRBJ2-7, with 7 bases aligning to TRBD1. The TCR was taken from a donor over 35 with multiple myeloma. Sequencing was performed on a population of CD138-negative cells sorted from bone marrow. The cell subset or site label for this specimen denotes: bone marrow mononuclear cells depleted of CD138+ plasma/myeloma cells by negative magnetic selection. The CDR3 region: CASSPRQGSEQYF. The bases read TGTGCCAGCAGCCCTAGACAGGGCAGCGAGCAGTACTTC.